The 31 T cell receptor beta chains in this list originate from one sample, sequenced in a study of blood T cell repertoires in COVID-19. Here immunoSEQ multiplex PCR was the method, and the copy in TCRdb shows in-frame clones only, minus some. Of about 200,000 clones in the sample, roughly 87% were seen once. Sequenced: peripheral blood. The receptors shown here come from a man aged 40-55 years with active or convalescent COVID-19.

V gene TRBV28 combines with J gene TRBJ1-2, with 9 bases fitting TRBD1. The CDR3 runs to 14 residues. Germline V gene data show CDR1 as MDHEN and CDR2 as SYDVKM. Trimming took 6 bases from V and 4 from J; bases not matched to a gene: 6. The CDR3 nucleotides read TGTGCCAGCAGCCCCGGGACAGGGTTCTATGGCTACACCTTC. As protein: CASSPGTGFYGYTF.

The gene calls are TRBV5-4 and TRBJ2-7; D may be TRBD2 (6 bases). V was clipped by 0 bases and J by 2 bases, with 9 bases between them. The CDR3 covers 14 residues. Germline V gives CDR1 SGHNT, CDR2 YYREEE (reference sequence). CDR3 loop: CASSLGLVPYEQYF. The CDR3 bases are TGTGCCAGCAGCTTGGGACTAGTCCCCTACGAGCAGTACTTC.

The genes are TRBV2 and TRBJ1-4; 9 positions agree with TRBD1. With 0 bases clipped from V and 5 bases from J, the junction kept 13 bases outside the gene matches. Germline loops: CDR1 SNHLY, CDR2 FYNNEI. The CDR3 spans 19 residues. As DNA, the CDR3 is TGTGCCAGCAGTGAAGCTATGCGGGGGACAGGGTGGGAAAATGAAAAACTGTTTTTT. Translated, it gives CASSEAMRGTGWENEKLFF.

The chain employs TRBV10-1 and TRBJ1-1; no firm D call. Germline V lookup: CDR1 WNHNN, CDR2 SYGVQD (reference sequence). The V gene lost 2 bases and the J gene lost 1 base, with 17 bases spanning the gap. The CDR3 covers 17 residues. The CDR3 region is CASSEAPQREQNTEAFF. DNA for the CDR3: TGCGCCAGCAGTGAGGCCCCCCAACGGGAACAGAACACTGAAGCTTTCTTT.

This chain links TRBV7-6 with TRBJ2-3; D is ambiguous. The CDR3 covers 15 residues. The V end lost 5 bases, the J end lost 2 bases, and 14 bases lay between the germline ends. CDR1 is SGHVS, CDR2 FNYEAQ, per germline. This CDR3 is CASSQAVSHTDTQYF. The CDR3 DNA reads TGTGCCAGCAGCCAAGCAGTTAGCCACACAGATACGCAGTATTTT.

This chain joins TRBV5-6 and TRBJ2-1, with 9 bases that match TRBD2. V shed 2 bases, J shed 7 bases, and the junction held 7 bases outside the gene matches. The germline gives CDR1 SGHDT, CDR2 YYEEEE. The CDR3 has 15 residues. CDR3 sequence (DNA): TGTGCCAGCAGCTTCGTAGCGGGAGTGGGAAATGAGCAGTTCTTC. The encoded protein is CASSFVAGVGNEQFF.

This clone has more than one count but fewer than ten. V is TRBV28 and J is TRBJ1-1; TRBD1 agrees at 7 bases. The CDR3 is 15 residues long. The trim removed 3 bases at V and 1 base at J, leaving 5 bases unmatched. Germline loops: CDR1 MDHEN, CDR2 SYDVKM. The CDR3, as DNA: TGTGCCAGCAGTTTCCCCGGGACAGCGAACACTGAAGCTTTCTTT. Protein: CASSFPGTANTEAFF.

The CDR3 here is CASSLGQGRSGGYTF. The CDR3 nucleotides are TGCGCCAGCAGCTTGGGACAGGGACGTTCCGGCGGCTACACCTTC. The chain is built from TRBV5-1 and TRBJ1-2; 7 bases align to TRBD1. Germline V gives CDR1 SGHRS, CDR2 YFSETQ. CDR3 length: 15 residues. V gave up 0 bases and J gave up 8 bases; unmatched junction bases: 10.

Regarding this clone: One end of the junction varies from germline; a read error may be responsible. This chain links TRBV7-9 with TRBJ1-1; D remains ambiguous. Per the germline V gene, CDR1 is SEHNR and CDR2 is FQNEAQ (reference sequence). This CDR3 region has 12 residues. Here the CDR3 reads CASSLANTRRDF. CDR3 DNA sequence: TGTGCCAGCAGCTTAGCTAATACACGGCGGGACTTT. Together with reference TRBV7-9 and TRBJ1-1, the CDR3 gives the full variable domain: DTGVSQNPRHKITKRGQNVTFRCDPISEHNRLYWYRQTLGQGPEFLTYFQNEAQLEKSRLLSDRFSAERPKGSFSTLEIQRTEQGDSAMYLCASSLANTRRDFGQGTRLTVV.

The chain is built from TRBV18 and TRBJ1-1; D possibly corresponds to TRBD1 (6 bases). V was pared by 6 bases and J by 4 bases, with 9 bases between. CDR1 is KGHSH and CDR2 is LQKENI in the germline V gene. The length of the CDR3 is 12 residues. Here the CDR3 DNA reads TGTGCCAGCTCTGGGGGCGGCACTGAAGCTTTCTTT. It is translated as CASSGGGTEAFF.

This clone was detected a few times. J is TRBJ1-5 and V is TRBV10-3; TRBD1 agrees at 9 bases. The CDR3 loop spans 19 amino acids. The trim removed 6 bases at V and 6 bases at J, leaving 21 bases unmatched. Germline V gives CDR1 ENHRY, CDR2 SYGVKD. The CDR3 protein is CAISHSGTGSILAAQPQHF. The CDR3 DNA follows: TGTGCCATCAGCCATTCGGGGACAGGGTCCATACTAGCGGCTCAGCCCCAGCATTTT.

V usage is TRBV9 and J usage is TRBJ2-4; tentatively, D is TRBD1 (5 bases). This CDR3 spans 18 amino acids. Germline assignment: CDR1 SGDLS and CDR2 YYNGEE. Trimming removed 3 bases from V and 1 base from J, with 20 bases in between. The CDR3 nucleotides are TGTGCCAGCAGCGATAAGGGGATGGGCGTTTTGGCCAAAAACATTCAGTACTTC. This sequence encodes CASSDKGMGVLAKNIQYF.

This chain uses TRBV7-6 with TRBJ1-1; unclear D gene. This CDR3 region has 13 residues. Germline V gene data show CDR1 as SGHVS and CDR2 as FNYEAQ. V was shortened by 5 bases and J by 8 bases, with 15 bases between the two germline ends. CDR3 amino acids: CASSLNFREEAFF. As DNA, the CDR3 is TGTGCCAGCAGCCTCAATTTCCGGGAAGAAGCTTTCTTT. The variable domain in full, completed from reference TRBV7-6 and TRBJ1-1, reads GAGVSQSPRYKVTKRGQDVALRCDPISGHVSLYWYRQALGQGPEFLTYFNYEAQQDKSGLPNDRFSAERPEGSISTLTIQRTEQRDSAMYRCASSLNFREEAFFGQGTRLTVV.

This chain uses TRBV6-4 with TRBJ2-7; 7 bases align to TRBD2. V lost 5 bases and J lost 0; bases outside the gene matches: 7. This CDR3 comprises 15 residues. CDR1 and CDR2 from the germline V gene are MRHNA and SNTAGT. As DNA, the CDR3 is TGTGCCAGCAGTCCCGTTCCGGGGGGCTCCTACGAGCAGTACTTC. It is translated as CASSPVPGGSYEQYF.

This chain links TRBV5-1 with TRBJ1-4, with TRBD1 matching 7 bases. V was pared by 4 bases and J by 7 bases, with 13 bases of the junction left unmatched. The CDR3 is 16 amino acids. The germline gives CDR1 SGHRS, CDR2 YFSETQ. The CDR3: CASSNRDSKAGEKLFF. In DNA form, the CDR3 reads TGCGCCAGCAGCAACCGGGACAGCAAGGCGGGTGAAAAACTGTTTTTT.

This chain joins TRBV7-2 and TRBJ2-3, with 7 bases aligning to TRBD2. The V segment lost 4 bases and the J segment 11 bases; nucleotides outside the gene matches: 9. The CDR3 spans 13 residues. In germline, CDR1 is SGHTA, CDR2 FQGNSA. The CDR3 here is CASSSGSGYRQYF. CDR3 coding DNA: TGTGCCAGCAGCTCTGGTAGCGGGTACAGGCAGTATTTT.

The chain recombines TRBV25-1 with TRBJ1-4; 10 nucleotides align to TRBD1. Looked up from germline, CDR1 is MGHDK and CDR2 is SYGVNS. Trimming at V came to 6 bases and at J to 8 bases, leaving 3 bases not matched to a gene. The length of the CDR3 is 13 residues. CDR3 residues: CASSVGQGEKLFF. The CDR3, as DNA: TGTGCCAGCAGCGTGGGACAGGGGGAAAAACTGTTTTTT.

The chain is built from TRBV20-1 and TRBJ2-7, with D uncertain. Germline-derived CDR1 and CDR2 are DFQATT and SNEGSKA (reference sequence). The CDR3 loop spans 11 amino acids. Trimming left V 0 bases short and J 5 bases short, with 5 bases between. CDR3 in DNA: TGCAGTGCTAGAGATCTCGACGAGCAGTACTTC. The encoded protein is CSARDLDEQYF.

J is TRBJ1-6 and V is TRBV30; the D gene is possibly TRBD1 (6 bases). V lost 2 bases and J lost 9, with 11 bases in between. CDR3 length: 13 residues. Germline V gene sequence: CDR1 GTSNPN, CDR2 SVGIG (reference sequence). The CDR3 loop is CAWSSTGLSPLHF. CDR3 sequence (DNA): TGTGCCTGGAGTTCAACAGGGCTTTCACCCCTCCACTTT.

The chain joins TRBV18 to TRBJ1-4, with D maybe TRBD1 (5 bases). V dropped 1 base and J dropped 0 bases, with 9 bases sitting between them. This CDR3 is 16 amino acids long. In germline, CDR1 is KGHSH, CDR2 LQKENI. The CDR3 sequence is CASSPQGRTTNEKLFF. The CDR3 nucleotides read TGTGCCAGCTCACCACAGGGGAGGACAACTAATGAAAAACTGTTTTTT.

V and J are TRBV7-3 and TRBJ2-3; 7 positions agree with TRBD1. The CDR3 consists of 13 residues. Germline V CDR1 and CDR2: SGHTA, FQGTGA. After removal of 5 bases from V and 5 bases from J, the junction contained 4 bases not matched to a gene. The CDR3 region has the DNA TGTGCCAGCAGCGTTCGGACAGGAGATACGCAGTATTTT. The encoded protein is CASSVRTGDTQYF. The variable domain in full, completed from reference TRBV7-3 and TRBJ2-3, reads GAGVSQTPSNKVTEKGKYVELRCDPISGHTALYWYRQSLGQGPEFLIYFQGTGAADDSGLPNDRFFAVRPEGSVSTLKIQRTERGDSAVYLCASSVRTGDTQYFGPGTRLTVL.

The chain recombines TRBV28 with TRBJ1-1; D is unclear. Per germline, CDR1 MDHEN and CDR2 SYDVKM. V lost 7 bases and J 0 bases, leaving 12 bases between the germline ends. The CDR3 consists of 14 residues. The CDR3 DNA is TGTGCCAGCAACTTCCGCCGCATGAACACTGAAGCTTTCTTT. Translation: CASNFRRMNTEAFF.

This chain joins TRBV29-1 and TRBJ1-1; D might be TRBD1 (6 bases). The length of the CDR3 is 13 residues. From germline, CDR1 is SQVTM and CDR2 ANQGSEA. Trimming pared 2 bases from V and 5 bases from J, leaving 12 bases between. The DNA for the CDR3 is TGCAGCGTTGAAATTTCCCAGGGGACTGAAGCTTTCTTT. Protein product: CSVEISQGTEAFF.

The V gene is TRBV28, the J gene TRBJ2-3, with TRBD2 identical over 11 bases. The CDR3 runs 17 residues. Germline V gene sequence: CDR1 MDHEN, CDR2 SYDVKM. The junction had 14 bases not matched to a gene; V was cut back by 5 bases and J by 7 bases. The CDR3 sequence is CASSPTALAGAGNTQYF. The DNA for the CDR3 is TGTGCCAGCAGTCCCACCGCACTAGCGGGGGCCGGCAATACGCAGTATTTT.

The chain links TRBV28 to TRBJ1-1; the D is unclear. Trimming removed 5 bases from V and 4 bases from J, with 14 bases in between. This CDR3 region has 14 residues. Germline V gives CDR1 MDHEN, CDR2 SYDVKM. The CDR3 nucleotides read TGTGCCAGCAGTCCTCCATTCCGGAGCACTGAAGCTTTCTTT. As protein: CASSPPFRSTEAFF.

In this sample, this clone turned up once. The J gene is TRBJ1-4, the V gene TRBV25-1; 7 bases line up with TRBD1. The junction had 12 bases not matched to a gene; V was cut back by 6 bases and J by 5 bases. Germline V lookup: CDR1 MGHDK, CDR2 SYGVNS. CDR3 length: 16 residues. The CDR3 protein is CASRRQGRGINEKLFF. The CDR3 DNA reads TGTGCCAGCAGGAGACAGGGACGGGGGATAAATGAAAAACTGTTTTTT. Full variable domain (outside the CDR3, taken from reference TRBV25-1 and TRBJ1-4): EADIYQTPRYLVIGTGKKITLECSQTMGHDKMYWYQQDPGMELHLIHYSYGVNSTEKGDLSSESTVSRIRTEHFPLTLESARPSHTSQYLCASRRQGRGINEKLFFGSGTQLSVL.

V is TRBV6-6 and J is TRBJ1-2; D is uncertain. Trimming left V 0 bases short and J 8 bases short, with 13 bases between. CDR1 is MNHNY and CDR2 is SVGAGI in the germline V gene (reference sequence). This CDR3 has 14 amino acids. CDR3 sequence (DNA): TGTGCCAGCAGTTACTCTAGCGGGAATAGCGGCTACACCTTC. This codes for CASSYSSGNSGYTF.

The genes are TRBV18 and TRBJ2-7; possible D gene TRBD1, 5 bases. The CDR3 loop spans 14 amino acids. Between the trimmed V and J ends, which lost 3 bases and 5 bases, there was a span of 14 bases. Germline-derived CDR1 and CDR2 are KGHSH and LQKENI. The CDR3: CASSPTGPRDEQYF. The DNA of the CDR3 is TGTGCCAGCTCACCTACAGGTCCTAGGGACGAGCAGTACTTC.

A note on this clone: Additional DNA sequences in this sample encode the identical CDR3. V gene TRBV28 combines with J gene TRBJ1-1; D call uncertain. Trimming left V 2 bases short and J 1 base short, with 8 bases between. This CDR3 contains 14 residues. Germline-derived CDR1 and CDR2 are MDHEN and SYDVKM. The CDR3 reads CASSLLTENTEAFF. DNA for the CDR3: TGTGCCAGCAGTTTACTTACAGAGAACACTGAAGCTTTCTTT.

The rearrangement uses TRBV28 and TRBJ1-1; possible D gene TRBD1, 6 bases. Trimming left V 2 bases short and J 4 bases short, with 11 bases between. Germline values: CDR1 MDHEN, CDR2 SYDVKM. The CDR3 spans 14 residues. CDR3 in DNA: TGTGCCAGCAGTTTAAACAGGGCCGGCACTGAAGCTTTCTTT. Residues: CASSLNRAGTEAFF.

The chain recombines TRBV5-6 with TRBJ1-4; D may be TRBD1 (5 bases). Germline loops: CDR1 SGHDT, CDR2 YYEEEE. The CDR3 spans 16 residues. The V end was cut by 3 bases, the J end by 8 bases, with 20 bases between. The CDR3 protein is CASSSVLDRQGEKLFF. The CDR3 DNA sequence: TGTGCCAGCAGCTCGGTTTTGGATAGGCAGGGAGAAAAACTGTTTTTT.